The rows below give T cell receptor beta chains drawn from one sample of a study of beta chain features in type 1 diabetes. Libraries were prepared by immunoSEQ multiplex PCR; TCRdb keeps only in-frame clonotypes and omits some of them. The sample has fewer than 500,000 clones; around 13% are singletons. The material sequenced was naive CD4+ T cells from blood. These receptors were collected from a man aged 30 to 45 in good health. CDR3s include the opening cysteine and the closing phenylalanine or tryptophan. Fields, in order: J gene, D gene, clone size, V gene, CDR3 DNA, CDR3 protein. A D gene is named only where the DNA matches it firmly. Some rows have no size entry. The others give once, few or many, or a class for an expanded clone.

>TRBJ1-1|-|few|TRBV25-1
TGTGCCAGCAGTGGGACGGTGAACACTGAAGCTTTCTTT
CASSGTVNTEAFF
>TRBJ1-2|-|-|TRBV18
TGTGCCAGCTCACCTACTCAGGGTAGCTATGGCTACACCTTC
CASSPTQGSYGYTF
>TRBJ1-1|-|-|TRBV18
TGTGCCAGCTCACCCCCGGGGTCCGAACGAGGGGAAGCTTTCTTT
CASSPPGSERGEAFF
>TRBJ2-7|TRBD1|few|TRBV18
TGTGCCAGCTCACCTGCGACAGGGCAGTACGAGCAGTACTTC
CASSPATGQYEQYF
>TRBJ2-3|-|-|TRBV7-9
TGTGCCAGCAGCCCGGGGAACGCAGATACGCAGTATTTT
CASSPGNADTQYF
>TRBJ2-7|TRBD2|-|TRBV10-3
TGTGCCATCAGTCTTTCGGGGGGCTACGAGCAGTACTTC
CAISLSGGYEQYF
>TRBJ2-2|TRBD1|-|TRBV25-1
TGTGCCAGCAGATACAGGGGCGCCGGGGAGCTGTTTTTT
CASRYRGAGELFF
>TRBJ2-3|-|few|TRBV7-9
TGTGCCAGCACAAGTGGAGGTGCAGATACGCAGTATTTT
CASTSGGADTQYF
>TRBJ2-3|TRBD1|-|TRBV7-9
TGTGCCAGCAGCCAAATAGACAGGGGCACAGATACGCAGTATTTT
CASSQIDRGTDTQYF
>TRBJ2-2|-|-|TRBV19
TGTGCCAGTAGTATAGTGGCTTTCGGGGAGCTGTTTTTT
CASSIVAFGELFF